Listed below are T cell receptor beta chains from one sample, sequenced in a study of somatic mutations in cytotoxic T cells in rheumatoid arthritis. Using immunoSEQ multiplex PCR, the repertoire was profiled, and TCRdb retains in-frame clones only, with some absent. The profile shows fewer than 13,000 clones, roughly 74% of them singletons. The sample was CD8+ T cells sorted from blood. These receptors were taken from a man between 60 and 75 years old in good health. CDR3s include the opening cysteine and the closing phenylalanine or tryptophan. The D gene is left open where the match is weak. Size values are once, few and many counts, or a class for expanded clones, and some rows have none.

>-|TRBJ2-3|TRBV27|-
CASSLFVPGTDTQYF
TGTGCCAGCAGTTTGTTTGTACCGGGCACAGATACGCAGTATTTT
>-|TRBJ2-3|TRBV6-4|TRBD2
CASSDSGGGPDTQYF
TGTGCCAGCAGTGACTCTGGCGGGGGGCCAGATACGCAGTATTTT
>-|TRBJ2-5|TRBV5-1|-
CASSQWTLQETQYF
TGCGCCAGCAGCCAATGGACACTACAAGAGACCCAGTACTTC
>-|TRBJ2-5|TRBV6-1|-
CASRWTLRETQYF
TGTGCCAGCAGATGGACTTTGAGAGAGACCCAGTACTTC
>-|TRBJ2-5|TRBV9|-
CASSVDSYQETQYF
TGTGCCAGCAGCGTAGACAGCTACCAAGAGACCCAGTACTTC
>-|TRBJ1-1|TRBV7-9|-
CASSQGWTEAFF
TGTGCCAGCAGTCAGGGCTGGACTGAAGCTTTCTTT
>-|TRBJ2-7|TRBV29-1|TRBD2
CSVVSTSGGWEQYF
TGCAGCGTTGTTTCGACTAGCGGGGGGTGGGAGCAGTACTTC
>-|TRBJ1-3|TRBV11-2|-
CASSPTGGSGNTIYF
TGTGCCAGCAGCCCTACCGGAGGCTCTGGAAACACCATATATTTT
>-|TRBJ1-2|TRBV15|-
CATSRDRDGSGGYTF
TGTGCCACCAGCAGAGATAGGGACGGCTCAGGTGGCTACACCTTC
>-|TRBJ1-1|TRBV6-5|-
CASSYSSRPTEAFF
TGTGCCAGCAGTTACTCGAGTCGGCCCACTGAAGCTTTCTTT
>-|TRBJ2-2|TRBV19|TRBD1
CASSARSDRRTGELFF
TGTGCCAGTAGTGCCCGCTCGGACAGGAGGACCGGGGAGCTGTTTTTT
>-|TRBJ1-5|TRBV6-6|-
CASLWGPNQPQHF
TGTGCCAGCTTATGGGGGCCAAATCAGCCCCAGCATTTT
>once|TRBJ2-1|TRBV28|-
CASSSDQGEYYNEQFF
TGTGCCAGCAGCTCCGACCAGGGAGAATACTACAATGAGCAGTTCTTC
>-|TRBJ2-3|TRBV7-9|-
CASSLPLFSTDTQYF
TGTGCCAGCAGCTTACCGTTATTTAGCACAGATACGCAGTATTTT
>-|TRBJ2-3|TRBV9|-
CASSYPGPSTDTQYF
TGTGCCAGCAGCTACCCCGGACCTTCCACAGATACGCAGTATTTT
>-|TRBJ2-5|TRBV5-1|TRBD2
CASSLDRGRGETQYF
TGCGCCAGCAGCTTGGATAGAGGGAGGGGAGAGACCCAGTACTTC
>-|TRBJ2-7|TRBV10-3|TRBD2
CAIKSGTSAHEQYF
TGTGCCATCAAATCTGGGACTAGCGCTCACGAGCAGTACTTC
>-|TRBJ2-1|TRBV21-1|-
CASNPTSGGYNEQFF
TGTGCCAGCAACCCCACTAGCGGGGGATACAATGAGCAGTTCTTC
>-|TRBJ2-1|TRBV5-8|-
CASSYVPRTYNEQFF
TGTGCCAGCAGCTATGTCCCGCGGACCTACAATGAGCAGTTCTTC
>few|TRBJ2-7|TRBV11-2|-
CASSPGGEQYF
TGTGCCAGCTCCCCCGGGGGAGAGCAGTACTTC
>-|TRBJ2-3|TRBV6-4|TRBD2
CASSVSSGSTDTQYF
TGTGCCAGCAGTGTGTCTAGCGGTAGCACAGATACGCAGTATTTT
>-|TRBJ2-5|TRBV27|TRBD2
CASTGTSGGTALETQYF
TGTGCCAGCACGGGGACTAGCGGGGGGACCGCTCTGGAGACCCAGTACTTC
>-|TRBJ2-7|TRBV5-5|TRBD1
CASSLAGGQGYEQYF
TGTGCCAGCAGCTTGGCCGGGGGACAGGGCTACGAGCAGTACTTC
>-|TRBJ2-7|TRBV14|-
CASSQVGVQNYEQYF
TGTGCCAGCAGCCAAGTCGGCGTCCAGAACTACGAGCAGTACTTC
>-|TRBJ2-1|TRBV7-8|TRBD2
CASSFYPGLADNEQFF
TGTGCCAGCAGCTTTTATCCGGGACTAGCGGACAATGAGCAATTCTTC
>-|TRBJ2-7|TRBV29-1|-
CSAGSGTTYEQYF
TGCAGCGCCGGTTCTGGGACGACCTACGAGCAGTACTTC
>medium-sized|TRBJ2-3|TRBV4-3|-
CASSQVFGAADTQYF
TGCGCCAGCAGCCAAGTGTTCGGGGCCGCAGATACGCAGTATTTT
>once|TRBJ2-7|TRBV2|-
CASIPSPRAEQYF
TGTGCCAGCATTCCGAGCCCCCGAGCCGAGCAGTACTTC
>-|TRBJ2-7|TRBV27|-
CASSSYRVAKYEQYF
TGTGCCAGCAGTTCCTACAGGGTCGCTAAGTACGAGCAGTACTTC
>-|TRBJ2-2|TRBV14|TRBD1
CAGSQGTGGTGELFF
TGTGCCGGCAGCCAAGGGACAGGGGGAACCGGGGAGCTGTTTTTT
>-|TRBJ1-2|TRBV4-3|-
CASSQDRGGYGYTF
TGCGCCAGCAGCCAAGATCGGGGGGGCTATGGCTACACCTTC
>-|TRBJ2-1|TRBV15|-
CATSRDGEALFF
TGTGCCACCAGCAGAGACGGCGAGGCCCTGTTCTTC
>-|TRBJ2-5|TRBV10-3|-
CAISDSGPETQYF
TGTGCCATCAGTGATTCAGGGCCCGAGACCCAGTACTTC
>-|TRBJ2-5|TRBV5-6|-
CASSPWGGRDQETQYF
TGTGCCAGCAGCCCCTGGGGGGGCAGGGACCAAGAGACCCAGTACTTC
>-|TRBJ2-4|TRBV4-3|-
CASSPEAVAKNIQYF
TGCGCCAGCAGCCCCGAGGCGGTAGCCAAAAACATTCAGTACTTC
>-|TRBJ2-1|TRBV6-5|TRBD2
CASSPTSGGDNEQFF
TGTGCCAGCAGTCCGACTAGCGGGGGAGACAATGAGCAGTTCTTC
>-|TRBJ2-7|TRBV11-2|TRBD2
CASSFSGRAYEQYF
TGTGCCAGCAGCTTTAGCGGGAGGGCCTACGAGCAGTACTTC
>few|TRBJ1-2|TRBV2|TRBD1
CASSGQGPYGYTF
TGTGCCAGCAGTGGACAGGGGCCCTATGGCTACACCTTC
>-|TRBJ1-2|TRBV11-2|TRBD1
CASSGQALGYTF
TGTGCCAGCAGTGGACAGGCTCTCGGCTACACCTTC
>-|TRBJ2-7|TRBV6-5|-
CASSYSTGAYEQYF
TGTGCCAGCAGTTACTCGACAGGCGCCTACGAGCAGTACTTC
>-|TRBJ1-2|TRBV6-5|-
CASSAMGGLGYGYTF
TGTGCCAGCAGTGCGATGGGGGGACTTGGCTATGGCTACACCTTC
>-|TRBJ2-7|TRBV4-2|TRBD2
CASSQDALAGISYEQYF
TGTGCCAGCAGCCAAGATGCGCTAGCGGGGATCTCCTACGAGCAGTACTTC
>-|TRBJ2-7|TRBV13|-
CASSLGSREQYF
TGTGCCAGCAGCTTAGGTTCGCGGGAGCAGTACTTC
>-|TRBJ2-1|TRBV4-3|-
CASSHGTRGYSYNEQFF
TGCGCCAGCAGCCATGGTACTAGAGGGTACTCCTACAATGAGCAGTTCTTC
>-|TRBJ2-4|TRBV2|-
CASIDLAKNIQYF
TGTGCCAGCATTGACTTAGCCAAAAACATTCAGTACTTC
>-|TRBJ2-3|TRBV9|-
CASSVGGAADTQYF
TGTGCCAGCAGCGTAGGCGGGGCGGCGGATACGCAGTATTTT